This T cell receptor (beta chain) was captured by sequencing in a study of blood T cell repertoires in COVID-19. The wider study: Both acute and convalescent COVID-19 samples were obtained from the United States, Italy and Spain. T cells, B-cell-depleted T cells, or PBMCs supplied cDNA or gDNA.

As originally analysed: Amplification of reference gene primers was used by the study to estimate nucleated cell counts. TCRdb's table, derived via immunoSEQ multiplex PCR, lists solely in-frame clones and lacks some. That table furnishes V, J and clone size, whereas the DNA furnished D and trimming. The table shows some 120,000 clones, with about 81% occurring only once. Looked up from germline, CDR1 is WNHNN and CDR2 is SYGVQD (reference sequence). The CDR3 loop spans 15 amino acids. Trimming cost V 3 bases and J 6 bases; bases outside gene matches: 9. This TCR came from a woman aged 45-60 years with acute or convalescent COVID-19. The chain carries TRBV10-1 and TRBJ2-7; 9 nucleotides agree with TRBD1. The source material was peripheral blood. The CDR3 loop reads CASSDPGTGLFEQYF. As DNA, the CDR3 is TGCGCCAGCAGTGACCCCGGGACAGGGCTTTTCGAGCAGTACTTC.